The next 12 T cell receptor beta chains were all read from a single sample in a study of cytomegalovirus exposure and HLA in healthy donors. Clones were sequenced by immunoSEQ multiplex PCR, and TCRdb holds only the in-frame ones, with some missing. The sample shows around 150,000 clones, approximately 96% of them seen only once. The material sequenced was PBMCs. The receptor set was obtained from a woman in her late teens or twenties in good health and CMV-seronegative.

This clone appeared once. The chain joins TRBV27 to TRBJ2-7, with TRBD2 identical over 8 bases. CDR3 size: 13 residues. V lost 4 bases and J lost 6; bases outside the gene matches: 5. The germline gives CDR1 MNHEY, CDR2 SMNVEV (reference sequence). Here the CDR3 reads CASSSRGGFEQYF. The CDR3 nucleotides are TGTGCCAGCAGTTCACGGGGGGGGTTCGAGCAGTACTTC.

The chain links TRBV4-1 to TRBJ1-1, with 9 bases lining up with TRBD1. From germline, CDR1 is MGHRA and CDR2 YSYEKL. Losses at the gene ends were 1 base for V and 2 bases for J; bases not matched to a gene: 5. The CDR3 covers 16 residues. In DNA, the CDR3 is TGCGCCAGCAGCCAAGGGTGGGGACAGGGCAACACTGAAGCTTTCTTT. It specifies CASSQGWGQGNTEAFF.

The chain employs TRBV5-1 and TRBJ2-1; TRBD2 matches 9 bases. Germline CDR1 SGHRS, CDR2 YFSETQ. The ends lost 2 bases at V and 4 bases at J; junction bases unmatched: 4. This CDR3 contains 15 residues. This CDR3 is CASSFGRGGYNEQFF. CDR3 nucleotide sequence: TGCGCCAGCAGCTTCGGGCGGGGGGGTTACAATGAGCAGTTCTTC. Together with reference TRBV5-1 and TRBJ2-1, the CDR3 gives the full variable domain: KAGVTQTPRYLIKTRGQQVTLSCSPISGHRSVSWYQQTPGQGLQFLFEYFSETQRNKGNFPGRFSGRQFSNSRSEMNVSTLELGDSALYLCASSFGRGGYNEQFFGPGTRLTVL.

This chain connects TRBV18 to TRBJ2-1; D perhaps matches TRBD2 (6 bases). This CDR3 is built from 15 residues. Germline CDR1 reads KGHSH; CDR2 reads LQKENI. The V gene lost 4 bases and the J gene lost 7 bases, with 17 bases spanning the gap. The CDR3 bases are TGTGCCAGCTCACGAGTGGAGGGGCGCGTAAATGAGCAGTTCTTC. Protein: CASSRVEGRVNEQFF.

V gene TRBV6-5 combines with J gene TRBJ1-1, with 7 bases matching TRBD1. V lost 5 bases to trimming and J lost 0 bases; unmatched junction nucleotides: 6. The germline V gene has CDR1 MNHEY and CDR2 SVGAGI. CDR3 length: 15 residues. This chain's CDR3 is CASSHLQGLNTEAFF. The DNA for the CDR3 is TGTGCCAGCAGTCACCTACAGGGGTTGAACACTGAAGCTTTCTTT.

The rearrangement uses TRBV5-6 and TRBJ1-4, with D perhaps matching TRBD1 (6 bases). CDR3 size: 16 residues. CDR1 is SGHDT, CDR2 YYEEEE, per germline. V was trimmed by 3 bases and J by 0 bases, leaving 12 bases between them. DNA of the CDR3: TGTGCCAGCAGCTCCCGGGACATGGCAACTAATGAAAAACTGTTTTTT. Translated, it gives CASSSRDMATNEKLFF.

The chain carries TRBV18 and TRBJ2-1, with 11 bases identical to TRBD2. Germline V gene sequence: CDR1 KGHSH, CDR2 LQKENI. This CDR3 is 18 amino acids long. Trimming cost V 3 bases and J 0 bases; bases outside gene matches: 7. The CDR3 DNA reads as TGTGCCAGCTCACCGAGGGCTAGCGGGGGGAGCTCCTACAATGAGCAGTTCTTC. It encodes CASSPRASGGSSYNEQFF.

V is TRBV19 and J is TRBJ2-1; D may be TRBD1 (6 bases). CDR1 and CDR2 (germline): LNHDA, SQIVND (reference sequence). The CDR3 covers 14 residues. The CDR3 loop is CAASLGFPGAEQFF. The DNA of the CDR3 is TGTGCAGCGAGCCTGGGGTTCCCAGGGGCTGAGCAGTTCTTC.

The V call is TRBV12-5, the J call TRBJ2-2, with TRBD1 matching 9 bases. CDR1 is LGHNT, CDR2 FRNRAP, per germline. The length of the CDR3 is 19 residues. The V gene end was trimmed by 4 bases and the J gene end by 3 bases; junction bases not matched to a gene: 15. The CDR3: CASGWNIRDRALDTGELFF. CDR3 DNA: TGTGCTAGTGGTTGGAACATCCGGGACAGGGCCTTGGACACCGGGGAGCTGTTTTTT. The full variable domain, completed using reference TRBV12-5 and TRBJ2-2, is DARVTQTPRHKVTEMGQEVTMRCQPILGHNTVFWYRQTMMQGLELLAYFRNRAPLDDSGMPKDRFSAEMPDATLATLKIQPSEPRDSAVYFCASGWNIRDRALDTGELFFGEGSRLTVL.

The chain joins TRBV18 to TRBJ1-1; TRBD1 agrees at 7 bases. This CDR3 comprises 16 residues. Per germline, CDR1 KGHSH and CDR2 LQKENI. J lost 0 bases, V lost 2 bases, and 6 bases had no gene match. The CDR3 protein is CASSPMTGTMNTEAFF. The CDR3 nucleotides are TGTGCCAGCTCACCAATGACAGGGACCATGAACACTGAAGCTTTCTTT.

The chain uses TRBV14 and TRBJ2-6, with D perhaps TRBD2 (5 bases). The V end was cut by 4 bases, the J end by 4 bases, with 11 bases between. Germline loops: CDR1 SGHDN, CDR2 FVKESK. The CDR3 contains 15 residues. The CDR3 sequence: CASSPRVYGANVLTF. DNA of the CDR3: TGTGCCAGCAGCCCGAGGGTGTACGGGGCCAACGTCCTGACTTTC. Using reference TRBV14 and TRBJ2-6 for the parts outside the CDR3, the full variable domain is EAGVTQFPSHSVIEKGQTVTLRCDPISGHDNLYWYRRVMGKEIKFLLHFVKESKQDESGMPNNRFLAERTGGTYSTLKVQPAELEDSGVYFCASSPRVYGANVLTFGAGSRLTVL.

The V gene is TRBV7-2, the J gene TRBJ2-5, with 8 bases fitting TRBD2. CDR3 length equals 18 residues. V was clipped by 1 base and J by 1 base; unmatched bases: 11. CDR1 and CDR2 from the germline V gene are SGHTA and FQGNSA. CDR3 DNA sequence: TGTGCCAGCAGCTTAGTTTTTACGGGGGGGAGGGGCCAAGAGACCCAGTACTTC. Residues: CASSLVFTGGRGQETQYF.